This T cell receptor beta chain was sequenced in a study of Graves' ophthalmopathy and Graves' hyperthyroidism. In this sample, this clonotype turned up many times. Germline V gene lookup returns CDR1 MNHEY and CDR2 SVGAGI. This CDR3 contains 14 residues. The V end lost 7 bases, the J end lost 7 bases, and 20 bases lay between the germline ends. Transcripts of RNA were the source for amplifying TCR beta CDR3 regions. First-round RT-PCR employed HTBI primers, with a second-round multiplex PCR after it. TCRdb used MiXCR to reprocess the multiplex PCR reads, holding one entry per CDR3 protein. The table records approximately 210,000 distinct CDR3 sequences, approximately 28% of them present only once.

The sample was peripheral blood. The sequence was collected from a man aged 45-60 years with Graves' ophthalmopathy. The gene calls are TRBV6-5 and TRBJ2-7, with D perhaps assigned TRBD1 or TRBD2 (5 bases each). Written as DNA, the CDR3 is TGTGCCAGCACCCAGGGTGGGACGGTTCGTGAGCAGTACTTC. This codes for CASTQGGTVREQYF.